The next 18 T cell receptor beta chains were all read from a single sample in a study of T cell clones after liver transplantation (dated by TCRdb to between 2018 and 2020). To prepare the library, the immunoSEQ multiplex PCR assay was applied. TCRdb provides this immuneACCESS table in a form limited to in-frame rearrangements. Some clones are lacking; in checked studies, under half of them reflect an unresolved V gene, and why the rest are absent is not known. Counted in this sample were 65,000 to 85,000 clones; 80% to 90% of them appeared once. The leading ten clones occupy less than 2.5% of the sample. This material consisted of CD4+ T cells from blood, taken roughly 48 months after liver transplant. The receptor set was obtained from a human patient who received a liver transplant. After a transplant, not all T cells may be the patient's own; some may come from the graft donor.

The chain is built from TRBV4-3 and TRBJ2-3, with 9 bases aligning to TRBD2. CDR1 is LGHNA and CDR2 is YSLEER in the germline V gene. The V segment lost 1 base and the J segment 3 bases; nucleotides outside the gene matches: 8. CDR3 size: 17 residues. CDR3 loop: CASSQAASGMGTDTQYF. CDR3 sequence (DNA): TGCGCCAGCAGCCAAGCGGCTAGCGGGATGGGTACAGATACGCAGTATTTT.

The chain employs TRBV9 and TRBJ2-7, with TRBD1 matching 10 bases. From germline, CDR1 is SGDLS and CDR2 YYNGEE. The CDR3 has 15 amino acids. The V segment lost 3 bases and the J segment 2 bases; nucleotides outside the gene matches: 5. In DNA form, the CDR3 reads TGTGCCAGCAGCGAGGGGGACAGGGGCGCCTACGAGCAGTACTTC. It translates to CASSEGDRGAYEQYF.

A single count supports this clone. The V gene is TRBV7-2, the J gene TRBJ1-5, with 7 bases that match TRBD1. The CDR3 is 15 amino acids. CDR1 and CDR2 (germline): SGHTA, FQGNSA. With V trimmed by 4 bases and J by 2 bases, 5 bases remained unmatched. CDR3 bases: TGTGCCAGCAGCTACTACGGGACAGGCAATCAGCCCCAGCATTTT. Translated, it gives CASSYYGTGNQPQHF.

This clone was picked up one time. V and J are TRBV7-3 and TRBJ2-1; a possible D gene is TRBD2 (5 bases). The V gene lost 2 bases and the J gene lost 6 bases, with 11 bases spanning the gap. Germline CDR1 reads SGHTA; CDR2 reads FQGTGA. This CDR3 comprises 14 residues. The CDR3: CASSLRPAGNEQFF. In DNA form, the CDR3 reads TGTGCCAGCAGCTTACGGCCTGCGGGCAATGAGCAGTTCTTC.

The CDR3 reads CAIRTGPDYNSPLHF. In nucleotides, the CDR3 is TGTGCCATCAGGACAGGTCCCGATTATAATTCACCCCTCCACTTT. The V call is TRBV10-3, the J call TRBJ1-6; TRBD1 might be the D (6 bases). CDR3 length: 15 amino acids. Germline V gives CDR1 ENHRY, CDR2 SYGVKD. V lost 6 bases to trimming and J lost 4 bases, with 13 bases between them.

The chain links TRBV29-1 to TRBJ2-1; possible D gene TRBD1, 6 bases. The CDR3 is made up of 11 amino acids. V was trimmed by 0 bases and J by 14 bases, leaving 11 bases between them. Per the germline V gene, CDR1 is SQVTM and CDR2 is ANQGSEA. The CDR3 DNA is TGCAGCGTTGAAGAACAGGGTAAAAAGTTCTTC. Protein: CSVEEQGKKFF.

The genes are TRBV7-2 and TRBJ2-5; D perhaps matches TRBD2 (6 bases). Germline values: CDR1 SGHTA, CDR2 FQGNSA. The length of the CDR3 is 12 residues. Deletions cut 7 bases from V and 5 bases from J, with 11 bases between. CDR3 bases: TGTGCCAGCACCAATAGCGGCGAGACCCAGTACTTC. It is translated as CASTNSGETQYF. The full variable domain, with the rest looked up from reference TRBV7-2 and TRBJ2-5, is GAGVSQSPSNKVTEKGKDVELRCDPISGHTALYWYRQSLGQGLEFLIYFQGNSAPDKSGLPSDRFSAERTGGSVSTLTIQRTQQEDSAVYLCASTNSGETQYFGPGTRLLVL.

The rearrangement links TRBV5-6 to TRBJ1-3; 7 bases agree with TRBD1. Trimming took 0 bases from V and 3 from J; bases not matched to a gene: 3. CDR3 size: 15 residues. Germline assignment: CDR1 SGHDT and CDR2 YYEEEE. CDR3 sequence (DNA): TGTGCCAGCAGCTTGGAAACAGGGGTTGGAAACACCATATATTTT. Protein sequence: CASSLETGVGNTIYF.

This clone appeared once. The V gene is TRBV19, the J gene TRBJ2-5; D call uncertain. Trimming took off 0 bases at V and 4 bases at J, with 3 bases between the two ends. CDR1 and CDR2 from the germline V gene are LNHDA and SQIVND (reference sequence). CDR3 size: 12 residues. The CDR3 DNA is TGTGCCAGTAGTATAGATCGAGAGACCCAGTACTTC. It encodes CASSIDRETQYF.

This chain links TRBV6-4 with TRBJ1-1; D is uncertain. Germline CDR1 MRHNA, CDR2 SNTAGT. This CDR3 contains 9 residues. Trimming removed 11 bases at V and 8 bases at J, with 9 bases between. CDR3 protein: CAGQREAFF. The CDR3 nucleotides read TGTGCCGGGCAGCGGGAAGCTTTCTTT.

The V call is TRBV18, the J call TRBJ2-7; D not resolved. With 2 bases removed from V and 5 bases from J, the gap between germline ends came to 13 bases. This CDR3 region has 14 residues. Germline V CDR1 and CDR2: KGHSH, LQKENI. CDR3 in DNA: TGTGCCAGCTCACCAGAACTCTCTAGGGACGAGCAGTACTTC. Translation: CASSPELSRDEQYF.

The CDR3 nucleotides are TGTGCCAGCAGCTCGGAGGTGTGGGAGACCCAGTACTTC. Protein product: CASSSEVWETQYF. The gene calls are TRBV5-4 and TRBJ2-5; weak D call: TRBD2 (5 bases). Germline V gene lookup returns CDR1 SGHNT and CDR2 YYREEE (reference sequence). CDR3 length: 13 residues. Trimming shortened V by 3 bases and J by 5 bases, and 11 bases separated the two germline ends.

This sequence joins TRBV5-8 and TRBJ2-1; 8 bases fit TRBD2. The V gene's germline CDR1 is SGHTS and CDR2 YDEGEE. CDR3 length: 16 amino acids. Trimming removed 4 bases from V and 6 bases from J; junction bases left unmatched: 12. CDR3 amino acids: CASSLVFRTSSNEQFF. CDR3 DNA: TGTGCCAGCAGCCTGGTTTTTAGGACTAGCTCCAATGAGCAGTTCTTC. The entire variable domain, with the rest obtained from reference TRBV5-8 and TRBJ2-1, is as follows: EAGVTQSPTHLIKTRGQQATLRCSPISGHTSVYWYQQALGLGLQFLLWYDEGEERNRGNFPPRFSGRQFPNYSSELNVNALELEDSALYLCASSLVFRTSSNEQFFGPGTRLTVL.

V and J are TRBV15 and TRBJ1-1; D possibly corresponds to TRBD1 (6 bases). Germline V gene data show CDR1 as LNHNV and CDR2 as YYDKDF (reference sequence). V was cut by 1 base and J by 5 bases, with 14 bases left in between. The CDR3 contains 15 residues. The CDR3 protein is CATSRVGGPGTEAFF. The CDR3 nucleotides read TGTGCCACCAGCAGAGTCGGGGGGCCGGGGACTGAAGCTTTCTTT.

A single count supports this clone. The chain joins TRBV18 to TRBJ2-5; D is unresolved. CDR3 length: 12 residues. Germline CDR1 reads KGHSH; CDR2 reads LQKENI. V was trimmed by 3 bases and J by 4 bases, leaving 6 bases between them. CDR3 protein: CASSPPGETQYF. CDR3 nucleotides: TGTGCCAGCTCACCTCCCGGAGAGACCCAGTACTTC.

This clone was detected only once. The V call is TRBV6-1, the J call TRBJ1-2; no reliable D call. V lost 6 bases, J lost 6 bases, and 14 bases lay in between. This CDR3 spans 13 amino acids. CDR1 and CDR2 from the germline V gene are MNHNS and SASEGT. The DNA of the CDR3 is TGTGCCAGCAGGGGTACCCGGCTGGATGGCTACACCTTC. This codes for CASRGTRLDGYTF.

This chain links TRBV27 with TRBJ2-1, with 8 bases matching TRBD2. The CDR3 is 16 amino acids. CDR1 is MNHEY, CDR2 SMNVEV, per germline (reference sequence). Trimming at V came to 2 bases and at J to 7 bases, leaving 10 bases not matched to a gene. The CDR3: CASSLRSGSILNEQFF. DNA for the CDR3: TGTGCCAGCAGTTTACGGAGCGGGAGCATCTTGAATGAGCAGTTCTTC.

This clone was observed a single time. This rearrangement joins TRBV10-3 to TRBJ1-1; possibly TRBD1 for D (5 bases). Germline-derived CDR1 and CDR2 are ENHRY and SYGVKD. The CDR3 contains 16 residues. The V end was cut by 4 bases, the J end by 4 bases, with 19 bases between. CDR3 protein: CAISAGRTTLGTEAFF. The DNA for the CDR3 is TGTGCCATCAGTGCGGGACGGACGACCCTTGGCACTGAAGCTTTCTTT.